This T cell receptor (beta chain) was identified during a study of blood T cell repertoires in COVID-19 (dated by TCRdb to 2018 to 2020). About the full investigation: The collaborator samples originated in the United States, Italy and Spain and spanned the acute and convalescent phases of COVID-19. The prospective study material was composed of cDNA or gDNA derived from T cells, B-cell-depleted T cells, or PBMCs. Deeply sampled blood TCRbeta repertoires from subjects exposed to, actively infected with, or recovered from COVID-19 were included in the dataset. A freely available public database, intended as a resource for researchers studying the immune response to SARS-CoV-2, is where the repertoires were released. Samples came from the ongoing ImmuneRACE study (first 160 participants) plus 1,254 subjects from 6 global collaborators. Sample metadata almost always included a de-identified subject ID, COVID-19 status, age in years and sex. Where available, HLA class I and class II types were taken from metadata supplied by the sample provider and were not determined by assay-based typing.

The immunoSEQ Assay, a bias-controlled multiplex PCR, was used to amplify TCRbeta CDR3 regions from genomic DNA. For the original study's pipeline: The number of nucleated cells in each sample was estimated from the amplification of reference gene primers within the assay. To quantify the absolute abundance of each unique TCRbeta CDR3 rearrangement, sequence reads were collapsed and filtered. Productive Simpson clonality was computed per sample as the square root of Simpson's diversity index over productive rearrangements. TCRdb obtained this table from immuneACCESS and retained in-frame rearrangements with V and J assigned. These tables miss some clones; where compared with another copy, unresolved V genes account for less than half of the shortfall, and the remainder is unexplained. V and J calls and clone size are as listed in that table; D and trimming were resolved from the DNA. In this sample the table shows roughly 150,000 clones, about 85% of which occur a single time. Of the sample, approximately 8.2% falls within the top ten clones.

V is shortened by 0 bases, J by 7 bases, and the region joining them spans 19 bases. The CDR3 covers 16 residues, taking in both the cysteine and the phenylalanine. Just CDR3 DNA is preserved here, 48 bases in frame from base 1. CDR1 is given as SGHKS and CDR2 as YYEKEE, both from the germline V gene (reference sequence). One collaborating source in Seattle enrolled patients while the patients were actively infected and followed the patients over time throughout the course of disease. Collaborating institutions collected whole blood in K2EDTA tubes following their own protocols. Collaborator samples were shipped for TCRbeta analysis as frozen whole blood, isolated PBMCs, or DNA extracted from either sample type. What the research found in general, with its limitations: The quantity of clinical and demographic metadata differed by source and by participant and was supplied without curation.

This clone was picked up one time. The target of this receptor is not known. Within one base of it there is no much larger clone, and no base qualities were kept. The TCR comes from a woman of 80 years or more with COVID-19, enrolled during active disease. Sequencing input: peripheral blood. The rearrangement combines TRBV5-5 with TRBJ1-2, with the identity of the D gene unclear. The DNA is as follows: TGTGCCAGCAGCTTGGCCGTTATGAGGGAAGAATCTGGCTACACCTTC. Protein translation: CASSLAVMREESGYTF.